Included here is one T cell receptor (beta chain) sequence, with context. The sample belongs to a study of T cells after yellow fever vaccination. Trimming stripped 0 bases from V and 8 bases from J, with 11 bases between. This CDR3 has 14 amino acids. Each CDR3 protein gets one entry after TCRdb re-called the 5' RACE reads with MiXCR. The sample records more than 300,000 distinct CDR3 sequences, roughly 10% being singletons. Material: CD4+ T cells sorted from PBMCs, obtained 45 days after the yellow fever booster vaccination. The chain has TRBV12-3 or TRBV12-4 and TRBJ2-4; no reliable D call. This sequence was found in a young man who received the YFV17D yellow fever vaccine. CDR3 DNA sequence: TGTGCCAGCAGTTTAGCGGGCCTTGAGTACATTCAGTACTTC. Residues: CASSLAGLEYIQYF.